This T cell receptor (beta chain) stems from a study of T cell responses to AZD1222 COVID-19 vaccine. Measured with immunoSEQ multiplex PCR; TCRdb has only the in-frame clones, and not every one. This sample yields approximately 190,000 clones, of which approximately 92% are seen a single time; around 3.6% belongs to the top ten. With regard to this clone: Its cognate antigen is unknown.

Study-level points and caveats: Clonal diversity may have been underestimated in mostly white British donors. Only after the peak T cell response were repertoires sampled. Spike-wide coverage was observed for vaccine-associated CD4 TCRs, with dominant responses at 160-218 and 743-854. Seropositive status at baseline applied to only six AZD1222 recipients.

CDR1 and CDR2 (germline): MGHDK, SYGVNS. V lost 2 bases, J lost 0 bases, and 9 bases stayed unmatched. This CDR3 comprises 17 residues. The sample in question was peripheral blood, obtained 28 days after the second dose of the MenACWY control vaccine. The origin of this receptor is an adult who received the MenACWY meningococcal vaccine as a control. This chain links TRBV25-1 with TRBJ2-7; TRBD2 matches 8 bases. CDR3 sequence (DNA): TGTGCCAGCAGTGAAAATCGTCTAGCGGGCCTCTCCTACGAGCAGTACTTC. As protein: CASSENRLAGLSYEQYF.